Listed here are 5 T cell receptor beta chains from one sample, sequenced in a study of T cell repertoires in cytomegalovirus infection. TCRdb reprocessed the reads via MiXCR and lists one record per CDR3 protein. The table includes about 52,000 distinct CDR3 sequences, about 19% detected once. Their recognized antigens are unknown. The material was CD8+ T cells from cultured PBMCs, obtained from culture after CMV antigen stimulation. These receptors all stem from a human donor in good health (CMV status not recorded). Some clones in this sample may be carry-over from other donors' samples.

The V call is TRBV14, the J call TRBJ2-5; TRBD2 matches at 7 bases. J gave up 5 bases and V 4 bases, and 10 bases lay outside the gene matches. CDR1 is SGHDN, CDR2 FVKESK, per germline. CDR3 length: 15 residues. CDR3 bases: TGTGCCAGCAGCCCGCGACTAGCTCTCAGGGAGACCCAGTACTTC. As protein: CASSPRLALRETQYF.

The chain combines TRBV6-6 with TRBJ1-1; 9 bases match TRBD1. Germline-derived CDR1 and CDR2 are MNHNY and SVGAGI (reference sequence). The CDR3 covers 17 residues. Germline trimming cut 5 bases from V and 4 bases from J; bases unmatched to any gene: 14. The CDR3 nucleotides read TGTGCCAGCAGTCTTACCATTTCCGGGACAGGGACCACTGAAGCTTTCTTT. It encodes CASSLTISGTGTTEAFF.

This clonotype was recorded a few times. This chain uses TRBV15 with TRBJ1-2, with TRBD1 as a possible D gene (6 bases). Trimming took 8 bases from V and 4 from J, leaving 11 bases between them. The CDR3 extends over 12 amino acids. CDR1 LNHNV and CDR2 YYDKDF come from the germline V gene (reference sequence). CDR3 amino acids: CATSTGGYGYTF. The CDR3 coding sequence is TGTGCCACCTCGACAGGTGGCTATGGCTACACCTTC.

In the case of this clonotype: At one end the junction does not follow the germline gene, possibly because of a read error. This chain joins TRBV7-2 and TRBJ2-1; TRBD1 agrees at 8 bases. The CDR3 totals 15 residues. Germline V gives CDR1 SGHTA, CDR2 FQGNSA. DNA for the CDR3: TGTCCCAGCAGCTTCCGGGACAGGTACGACAATGAGCAGTTCTTC. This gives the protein CPSSFRDRYDNEQFF.

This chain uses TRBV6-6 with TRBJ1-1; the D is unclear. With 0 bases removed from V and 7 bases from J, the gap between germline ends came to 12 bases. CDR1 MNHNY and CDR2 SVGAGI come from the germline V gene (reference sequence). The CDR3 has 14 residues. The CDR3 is CASSYSAEIIEAFF. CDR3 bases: TGTGCCAGCAGTTACTCCGCCGAGATTATTGAAGCTTTCTTT.